This is a list of T cell receptor beta chains from one sample in a study of T cells in Graves' hyperthyroidism and ophthalmopathy. One entry per CDR3 protein, called by TCRdb with MiXCR from the multiplex PCR reads. The data show about 570,000 distinct CDR3 sequences, about 45% seen once. Sequencing was carried out using peripheral blood or thyroid tissue (not recorded which). The receptor set was obtained from an adult woman with Graves' disease, either hyperthyroidism or ophthalmopathy (not recorded which). Both conserved end residues are part of each CDR3. The D gene is left open where the match is weak. Clone size, where shown, is once, few, many, or a class for clones that have expanded.

abundance	v_gene	j_gene	d_gene	CDR3nt	CDR3aa
NA	TRBV28	TRBJ2-5	NA	TGTGCCAGCAGTTCCCGAATAGGAGGCGAGACCCAGTACTTC	CASSSRIGGETQYF
many	TRBV11-2	TRBJ1-3	NA	TGTGCCAGCAGCTTAGATGACACCCGCTCTGGAAACACCATATATTTT	CASSLDDTRSGNTIYF
few	TRBV7-8	TRBJ1-2	TRBD1	TGTGCCAGCAGCTTAGCGCGAGGGGGCGGCGGCTATGGCTACACCTTC	CASSLARGGGGYGYTF
many	TRBV20-1	TRBJ1-1	NA	TGCAGTGCTAGAGATCCACGGGGCCGAGGGGACACTGAAGCTTTCTTT	CSARDPRGRGDTEAFF
NA	TRBV12-3/TRBV12-4	TRBJ2-5	NA	TGTGCCAGCAGTTTGAGGCAGGGAGTAGGTCGCGCAGAGACCCAGTACTTC	CASSLRQGVGRAETQYF
NA	TRBV29-1	TRBJ1-1	TRBD1	TGCAGCGGTTCCAGGGGGCGGAACACTGAAACTTTCTTT	CSGSRGRNTETFF
NA	TRBV20-1	TRBJ2-5	TRBD2	TGCAGTGCTAATCAAGCGGGAGGGCCTGATGAGACCCAGTACTTC	CSANQAGGPDETQYF
NA	TRBV10-3	TRBJ2-7	NA	TGTGCCATCAGTGGGGGACACCTTAGCTCCTACGAGCAGTACTTC	CAISGGHLSSYEQYF
NA	TRBV24-1	TRBJ1-6	NA	TGTGCCACCAGTGGAACAGGGAATTCACCCCTCCACTTT	CATSGTGNSPLHF
NA	TRBV9	TRBJ1-5	NA	TGTGCCAGCAGCGCGGGGGTTGTTCAGCCCCAGCATTTT	CASSAGVVQPQHF
few	TRBV28	TRBJ2-7	NA	TGTGCCAGCAGTTCCGTAGAAGCCTACGAGCAGTACTTC	CASSSVEAYEQYF
many	TRBV11-1	TRBJ1-4	NA	TGTGCCAGCAGCGAGGGTTGGGGTGCAACTAATGAAAAACTGTTTTTT	CASSEGWGATNEKLFF
once	TRBV9	TRBJ2-2	NA	TGTGCCAGCAGCGTAGGCAGCGGTATCACCGGGGAGCTGTTTTTT	CASSVGSGITGELFF
NA	TRBV7-9	TRBJ2-1	NA	TGTGCCAGCAGCCCCGGGTTGGCGGGAACCTACAATGAGCAGTTCTTC	CASSPGLAGTYNEQFF
NA	TRBV3-1	TRBJ1-2	NA	TGTGCCAGCAGCCAGGATCTCGGGGCTAACTATGGCTACACCTTC	CASSQDLGANYGYTF
few	TRBV7-3	TRBJ2-3	NA	TGTGCCAGCAGCTTCACGGACACAGATACGCAGTATTTT	CASSFTDTDTQYF
few	TRBV29-1	TRBJ1-2	NA	TGCAGCGTTGAGGTTTCGCGCGGCCGATATGGCTACACCTTC	CSVEVSRGRYGYTF
many	TRBV5-4	TRBJ2-2	NA	TGTGCCAGCAGCTTGGCGGGTCCCGGGGAGCTGTTTTTT	CASSLAGPGELFF
many	TRBV5-1	TRBJ2-2	TRBD1	TGCGCCAGCAGCTCCGGGGACAGCGCTGGCCTGGGGGAGCTGTTTTTT	CASSSGDSAGLGELFF
NA	TRBV29-1	TRBJ2-1	NA	TGCAGTGCTAGGATCCCGGGCCGCAATGAGCAGTTCTTC	CSARIPGRNEQFF
NA	TRBV19	TRBJ1-1	NA	TGTGCCAGTAGGAAAGCGGGAGGGCTGAGTGAAGCTTTCTTT	CASRKAGGLSEAFF
NA	TRBV2	TRBJ1-4	NA	TGTGCCAGCAGCCCTGGGACTTGGGCTAATGAAAAACTGTTTTTT	CASSPGTWANEKLFF
few	TRBV6-5	TRBJ2-2	NA	TGTGCCAGCGGTCGTAACTCCGGGGAGCTGTTTTTT	CASGRNSGELFF
once	TRBV20-1	TRBJ1-3	NA	TGCAGTGCGTTGCGGGGGGGCAATCGAAACACCATATATTTT	CSALRGGNRNTIYF
many	TRBV10-3	TRBJ1-2	NA	TGTGCCATCAGGCCTCTCTATGGCTACACCTTC	CAIRPLYGYTF
once	TRBV9	TRBJ2-3	NA	TGTGCCAGCAGCGGGACGGCAGATACGCAGTATTTT	CASSGTADTQYF
few	TRBV2	TRBJ1-1	TRBD1	TGTGCCAGCAAGATGGACAGGGAGAACACTGAAGCTTTCTTT	CASKMDRENTEAFF
many	TRBV20-1	TRBJ2-7	TRBD2	TGCAGTGCTACCACTCCGCGGAGCGGGAGATACGAGCAGTACTTC	CSATTPRSGRYEQYF
many	TRBV7-9	TRBJ2-5	TRBD2	TGTGCCGTCCCTTATGGCGGGAGACAGGAGACCCAGTACTTC	CAVPYGGRQETQYF
once	TRBV2	TRBJ1-5	NA	TGTGCCAGCAGCTCGCAAGGGGCGGCGTATCAGCCCCAGCATTTT	CASSSQGAAYQPQHF
NA	TRBV12-3/TRBV12-4	TRBJ1-3	NA	TGTGCCATCAGTGAGTCGGGGAACACCATATATTTT	CAISESGNTIYF
many	TRBV7-8	TRBJ2-7	NA	TGTGCCAGCAGCTCCGGACTGGACCCGTACGAGCAGTACTTC	CASSSGLDPYEQYF
NA	TRBV5-1	TRBJ2-3	NA	TGCGCCAGCAGCTTGTCGAACCCCAACAGAGATACGCAGTATTTT	CASSLSNPNRDTQYF
many	TRBV7-9	TRBJ1-2	NA	TGTGCCAGCAGGGGTAGGGCTGACACCTTC	CASRGRADTF
NA	TRBV9	TRBJ2-5	NA	TGTGCCAGCAGCGTAGATGGGGCAGATCAGCCCCAGTACTTC	CASSVDGADQPQYF
many	TRBV6-1	TRBJ1-2	NA	TGTGCCAGCAACGTACAGGAATCGGGTGGCTACACCTTC	CASNVQESGGYTF
NA	TRBV5-1	TRBJ2-1	NA	TGCGCCAGCAGCTATCAACCCTCAACCTACAATGAGCAGTTCTTC	CASSYQPSTYNEQFF
NA	TRBV29-1	TRBJ1-1	NA	TGCAGCTTAGTAGGTCGGGGCGAGGGTGAAGCTTTCTTT	CSLVGRGEGEAFF
NA	TRBV7-9	TRBJ2-5	NA	TGTGCCAGCAGTTCGATTACCGGACTAAAATTGGAGACCCAGTACTTC	CASSSITGLKLETQYF
few	TRBV29-1	TRBJ1-2	NA	TGCAGCTCTGTCGGGGAGGGTCACTATGGCTACACCTTC	CSSVGEGHYGYTF
many	TRBV2	TRBJ2-2	NA	TGTGCCAGCAGTGCTCTGGTTACCGGGGAGCTGTTTTTT	CASSALVTGELFF